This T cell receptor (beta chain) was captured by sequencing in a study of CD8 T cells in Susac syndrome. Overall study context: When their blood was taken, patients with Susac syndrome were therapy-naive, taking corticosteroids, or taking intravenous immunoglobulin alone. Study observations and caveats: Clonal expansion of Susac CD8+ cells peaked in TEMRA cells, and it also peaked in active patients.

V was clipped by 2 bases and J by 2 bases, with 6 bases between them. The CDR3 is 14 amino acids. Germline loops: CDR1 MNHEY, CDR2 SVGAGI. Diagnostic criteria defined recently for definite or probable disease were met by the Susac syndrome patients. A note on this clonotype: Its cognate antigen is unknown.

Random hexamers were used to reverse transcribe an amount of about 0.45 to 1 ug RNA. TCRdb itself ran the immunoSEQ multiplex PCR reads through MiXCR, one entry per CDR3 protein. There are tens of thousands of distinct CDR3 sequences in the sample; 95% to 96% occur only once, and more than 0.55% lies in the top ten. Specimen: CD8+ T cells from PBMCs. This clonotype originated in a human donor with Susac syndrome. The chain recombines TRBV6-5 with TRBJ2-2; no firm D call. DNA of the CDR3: TGTGCCAGCAGTTACGGCGTTAACACCGGGGAGCTGTTTTTT. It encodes CASSYGVNTGELFF.